The 3 T cell receptor beta chains reported below all come from one sample, sequenced in a study of shared clonotypes between healthy human individuals. TCRdb's table, derived via immunoSEQ multiplex PCR, lists solely in-frame clones and lacks some. This table holds about 2.3 million clones, 85% to 95% found once. Material: naive CD4+ T cells from PBMCs. Sample subset: CD45RA+ positively selected. Receptors were obtained from a man aged 18-30 years in good health. Some clones in this sample may be carry-over from other donors' samples.

The chain joins TRBV15 to TRBJ2-7; TRBD2 matches 8 bases. V shed 5 bases and J 2 bases; nucleotides not matched to a gene: 5. The germline gives CDR1 LNHNV, CDR2 YYDKDF (reference sequence). The CDR3 is 14 amino acids. The DNA of the CDR3 is TGTGCCACCAGCTTTCAAGCGGGAGCCTACGAGCAGTACTTC. Its protein is CATSFQAGAYEQYF.

This clone occurred once. The V gene is TRBV9, the J gene TRBJ1-6, with 8 bases matching TRBD1. The ends lost 3 bases at V and 0 bases at J; junction bases unmatched: 5. This CDR3 is 17 amino acids long. From germline, CDR1 is SGDLS and CDR2 YYNGEE. CDR3 residues: CASSATGGSSYNSPLHF. CDR3 DNA sequence: TGTGCCAGCAGCGCCACAGGGGGTAGCTCCTATAATTCACCCCTCCACTTT.

This rearrangement joins TRBV5-1 to TRBJ2-2, with a weak D call TRBD1 (5 bases). The CDR3 runs to 14 residues. Germline assignment: CDR1 SGHRS and CDR2 YFSETQ. V lost 3 bases and J lost 7, with 13 bases in between. CDR3 DNA: TGCGCCAGCAGCTCCGTAGATAGGGGCGGGGAGCTGTTTTTT. Its protein product is CASSSVDRGGELFF.